The rows below give T cell receptor beta chains drawn from one sample of a study of shared clonotypes between healthy human individuals. Measured with immunoSEQ multiplex PCR; TCRdb has only the in-frame clones, and not every one. The sample carries about 2.2 million clones, about 94% recorded once. Input material: naive CD8+ T cells from PBMCs. Every receptor here comes from a man between 18 and 29 years old in good health. Some clones in this sample may be carry-over from other donors' samples. Each CDR3 is given with its conserved first and last residue. The D gene is left open where the match is weak. Clone size is not always given. Where it is, it says once, few, many or a class for expanded clones.

V	size	J	D	DNA	CDR3
TRBV11-2	-	TRBJ1-2	TRBD1	TGTGCCAGCAGCTTAGCGGAGGGGGCGGTAGGCTACACCTTC	CASSLAEGAVGYTF
TRBV7-2	-	TRBJ2-1	-	TGTGCCAGCAGCTTATGGGGGTTAGGACGAAGCTATGAGCAGTTCTTC	CASSLWGLGRSYEQFF
TRBV6-5	-	TRBJ2-7	-	TGTGCCAGCAAACCGACAGGAACCTACGAGCAGTACTTC	CASKPTGTYEQYF
TRBV7-6	-	TRBJ2-5	-	TGTGCCAGCAGCTTATCGGTTAGCACAGGGGAGGGGCAGCAGACCCAGTACTTC	CASSLSVSTGEGQQTQYF
TRBV14	-	TRBJ2-1	-	TGTGCCAGCAGCCAGGTGTGGCCCCGCAGGTACAATGAGCAGTTCTTC	CASSQVWPRRYNEQFF
TRBV6-5	-	TRBJ1-4	-	TGTGCCAGCAGTTACTCAGAGAATAATGAAAAACTGTTTTTT	CASSYSENNEKLFF
TRBV19	-	TRBJ2-7	-	TGTGCCAGTAGTATTAACGCCGGTGAGCAGTACTTC	CASSINAGEQYF
TRBV5-6	-	TRBJ2-5	-	TGTGCCAGCAGCCCGGGGGGCTCTTTGGAGACCCAGTACTTC	CASSPGGSLETQYF
TRBV28	-	TRBJ1-1	-	TGTGCCAGCAGTTCCCCGTTAGTTGAAGCTTTCTTT	CASSSPLVEAFF
TRBV6-5	-	TRBJ1-1	-	TGTGCCAGCAGAGGACGGGAGAACACTGAAGCTTTCTTT	CASRGRENTEAFF
TRBV5-1	-	TRBJ2-1	TRBD2	TGCGCCAGCAGCTTGGGTTTCGGCGGGAGATCCTACAATGAGCAGTTCTTC	CASSLGFGGRSYNEQFF
TRBV6-1	-	TRBJ1-2	-	TGTGCCAGCAGTGAAATGGGAGGTGGCTACACCTTC	CASSEMGGGYTF
TRBV6-1	-	TRBJ2-1	-	TGTGCCTCAAGGGGATTACCGGAGCAGTTCTTC	CASRGLPEQFF
TRBV27	-	TRBJ1-5	-	TGTGCCAGCAGTTTGTTTAGCAATCAGCCCCAGCATTTT	CASSLFSNQPQHF
TRBV7-3	-	TRBJ2-2	-	TGTGCCAGCAGCTTAGGAAGCGGGGAGCTGTTTTTT	CASSLGSGELFF
TRBV5-1	-	TRBJ2-1	TRBD2	TGCGCCAGCAGCTTGGGAGGACTAGCGGGAGGGCGTGAGCAGTTCTTC	CASSLGGLAGGREQFF
TRBV13	-	TRBJ2-7	TRBD1	TGTGCCAGCAGCTTTGGACCCGGGACAGGGACCTACGAGCAGTACTTC	CASSFGPGTGTYEQYF
TRBV18	-	TRBJ2-4	TRBD1	TGTGCCAGCTCACAAGACAGGGCCCTAGCCAAAAACATTCAGTACTTC	CASSQDRALAKNIQYF
TRBV7-6	-	TRBJ2-1	TRBD2	TGTGCCAGCAGCATAACCTGGGGTGCGGGAGGGGACAATGAGCAGTTCTTC	CASSITWGAGGDNEQFF
TRBV7-8	-	TRBJ2-7	-	TGTGCCAGCAGCTACACCCCGGGGCAGGTTGACTCCTACGAGCAGTACTTC	CASSYTPGQVDSYEQYF
TRBV6-6	-	TRBJ2-7	TRBD1	TGTGCCAGCCGGGACAGGGGCTACGAGCAGTACTTC	CASRDRGYEQYF
TRBV7-6	-	TRBJ2-7	-	TGTGCCAGCAGCTTGGGTCGGAGGGACAGCTACGAGCAGTACTTC	CASSLGRRDSYEQYF
TRBV7-9	-	TRBJ2-1	-	TGTGCCAGCAGCTTAGTGACTAGTGGCAATGAGCAGTTCTTC	CASSLVTSGNEQFF
TRBV12-5	-	TRBJ1-2	TRBD1	TGTGCTAGTGGTTTGCTCCCCGGGGACAGGGATACGGGGGGTGGCTACACCTTC	CASGLLPGDRDTGGGYTF
TRBV4-3	once	TRBJ2-7	TRBD2	TGCGCCAGCAGCCCAAGGATAGCGGGAGGTACCATATTATCCTACGAGCAGTACTTC	CASSPRIAGGTILSYEQYF
TRBV28	-	TRBJ1-5	-	TGTGCCAGCAGGCTTGACAGCGGCTTAGGCCAGCCCCAGCATTTT	CASRLDSGLGQPQHF
TRBV14	-	TRBJ2-7	TRBD2	TGTGCCAGCAGCTCCCGACTAGCGGGATATAACGAGCAGTACTTC	CASSSRLAGYNEQYF
TRBV28	-	TRBJ2-3	-	TGTGCCAGCAGTTTAGGGACCCGCGCAGATACGCAGTATTTT	CASSLGTRADTQYF
TRBV10-3	-	TRBJ2-2	TRBD2	TGTGCCATCAGAAGGACTAGCGGAAAGAACACCGGGGAGCTGTTTTTT	CAIRRTSGKNTGELFF
TRBV5-6	-	TRBJ2-7	TRBD1	TGTGCCAGCAGCTTCCGGGACAGGCCCTACGAGCAGTACTTC	CASSFRDRPYEQYF
TRBV7-9	-	TRBJ2-1	-	TGTGCCAGCAGCTCGGGACACCAACGCTACAATGAGCAGTTCTTC	CASSSGHQRYNEQFF
TRBV29-1	once	TRBJ2-1	TRBD2	TGCAGCGTTGAAGTTCCCCCATGGTGGGAGCGGGAGAGGAACAATGAGCAGTTCTTC	CSVEVPPWWERERNNEQFF
TRBV27	-	TRBJ2-3	TRBD2	TGTGCCAGCAGTTTAGGACTAGATAGCACAGATACGCAGTATTTT	CASSLGLDSTDTQYF
TRBV7-2	-	TRBJ2-1	TRBD2	TGTGCCAGCAGCCCGATTGAGCGGGGGTTGGGCTACAATGAGCAGTTCTTC	CASSPIERGLGYNEQFF
TRBV28	-	TRBJ1-5	-	TGTGCCAGTCGTGGGGTTAGCAATCAGCCCCAGCATTTT	CASRGVSNQPQHF
TRBV10-1	-	TRBJ2-4	TRBD1	TGCGCCAGCATTCCTGACGGGGACAGGGATGACAAAAACATTCAGTACTTC	CASIPDGDRDDKNIQYF
TRBV11-2	-	TRBJ2-7	TRBD2	TGTGCCAGCAGCTTGGGCCTAGCGGGCCCCTCCTACGAGCAGTACTTC	CASSLGLAGPSYEQYF
TRBV7-9	-	TRBJ2-7	TRBD1	TGTGCCAGTAGACAGGGGTTAAACTACGAGCAGTACTTC	CASRQGLNYEQYF
TRBV11-2	-	TRBJ2-7	TRBD1	TGTGCCAGCAGCCCCGACAGGGGGTACGAGCAGTACTTC	CASSPDRGYEQYF
TRBV5-5	few	TRBJ2-2	-	TGTGCCAGCAGCTTGGCGCAGGGTAACACCGGGGAGCTGTTTTTT	CASSLAQGNTGELFF
TRBV28	-	TRBJ2-1	-	TGTGCCAGCAGTTTGCGAGGTCGCAATGAGCAGTTCTTC	CASSLRGRNEQFF
TRBV10-1	once	TRBJ2-2	TRBD2	TGCGCCAGCAGTGGTGATAGCGGGAGAGGAGACACCGGGGAGCTGTTTTTT	CASSGDSGRGDTGELFF
TRBV4-3	-	TRBJ2-7	-	TGCGCCAGCAGCCAATTCTGGGGGAGGACCTACGAGCAGTACTTC	CASSQFWGRTYEQYF
TRBV6-1	-	TRBJ1-5	-	TGTGCCAGCAGTGAATGGGGGACAAGGACCAGCAATCAGCCCCAGCATTTT	CASSEWGTRTSNQPQHF
TRBV19	once	TRBJ2-7	-	TGTGCCAGTAGTATAGATGGCAGATTTTACGAGCAGTACTTC	CASSIDGRFYEQYF
TRBV10-1	-	TRBJ1-1	-	TGCGCCAGCAGTGAGGTGAGGAACACTGAAGCTTTCTTT	CASSEVRNTEAFF
TRBV7-2	-	TRBJ2-7	-	TGTGCCAGCAGCAACGACAGGACGCCATGGAGTGTGGGGCAGTACTTC	CASSNDRTPWSVGQYF
TRBV11-2	-	TRBJ2-7	-	TGTGCCAGCAGCTCCACGGTACGCGGAACTGCCTACGAGCAGTACTTC	CASSSTVRGTAYEQYF
TRBV19	-	TRBJ1-1	-	TGTGCCAGTAGTATGTACAGCCATGGGAACACTGAAGCTTTCTTT	CASSMYSHGNTEAFF
TRBV15	-	TRBJ1-2	-	TGTGCCACCAGCAGAATTGCGGTCTATGGCTACACCTTC	CATSRIAVYGYTF
TRBV19	-	TRBJ2-7	TRBD1	TGTGCCAGTAGTATCGAGTTCGAGGACAGGGTTAACTACGAGCAGTACTTC	CASSIEFEDRVNYEQYF
TRBV15	-	TRBJ2-7	-	TGTGCCACCAGCACCCCGGGACTCAGCCTTTACGAGCAGTACTTC	CATSTPGLSLYEQYF
TRBV5-1	-	TRBJ1-5	TRBD1	TGCGCCAGCAGCTTGGGGGACAGGGAACGTAGCAATCAGCCCCAGCATTTT	CASSLGDRERSNQPQHF